A single TCR beta chain is shown here with its context. The data belong to a study of early T cells in non-severe SARS-CoV-2 infection. TCRdb redid the calling of the 5' RACE reads with MiXCR, one entry per CDR3 protein. The sample includes approximately 84,000 distinct CDR3 sequences, about 16% of them seen just once. The CDR3 consists of 17 residues. Germline V CDR1 and CDR2: SGHKS, YYEKEE (reference sequence). The ends were cut back, 0 bases at V and 0 bases at J, with 13 bases in the middle. Source material: whole blood. This TCR was sampled from an adult who was a healthcare worker with PCR-confirmed SARS-CoV-2 infection or an uninfected control (not recorded which). The chain uses TRBV5-5 and TRBJ1-5, with D uncertain. The CDR3 loop is CASSLAVPVYSNQPQHF. In DNA, the CDR3 is TGTGCCAGCAGCTTGGCAGTACCGGTATATAGCAATCAGCCCCAGCATTTT.